Listed below are T cell receptor beta chains from one sample, sequenced in a study of identical twins. MiXCR was run by TCRdb on the 5' RACE reads, yielding one entry per CDR3 protein. The sample consists of approximately 240,000 distinct CDR3 sequences, over 12% of them appearing once. The sequenced sample consisted of memory (CD45RO+) T cells sorted from blood. These receptor sequences come from a woman aged 18 to 35 in good health. CDR3s include the opening cysteine and the closing phenylalanine or tryptophan. A D gene is named only where the DNA matches it firmly. Size is stated for part of the rows, as once, few or many counts, or as a class when the clone is expanded.

V gene: TRBV11-2
D gene: TRBD1
J gene: TRBJ1-1
clone size: NA
CDR3 DNA: TGTGCCAGCAGCTTAGCACAGGGGGACCCTGAAGCTTTCTTT
CDR3 protein: CASSLAQGDPEAFF

V gene: TRBV5-1
D gene: NA
J gene: TRBJ2-2
clone size: many
CDR3 DNA: TGCGCCAGCAGCTTGTTTCCGGGACGAAACACCGGGGAGCTGTTTTTT
CDR3 protein: CASSLFPGRNTGELFF

V gene: TRBV7-7
D gene: NA
J gene: TRBJ2-2
clone size: many
CDR3 DNA: TGTGCTAGCAGCTTAAACTCCTTCACCGGGGAGCTGTTTTTT
CDR3 protein: CASSLNSFTGELFF

V gene: TRBV6-2/TRBV6-3
D gene: TRBD2
J gene: TRBJ2-1
clone size: NA
CDR3 DNA: TGTGCCAGCAGCCCTCAGCGGGGGGGCCTGGGTGAGCAGTTCTTC
CDR3 protein: CASSPQRGGLGEQFF

V gene: TRBV20-1
D gene: TRBD2
J gene: TRBJ2-5
clone size: few
CDR3 DNA: TGCAGTGCTAGAGCTGGGGGGGGGAACCAAGAGACCCAGTACTTC
CDR3 protein: CSARAGGGNQETQYF

V gene: TRBV20-1
D gene: NA
J gene: TRBJ1-2
clone size: NA
CDR3 DNA: TGCAGTGCTGGGGGCGGGGGGGCCGTTACTAACTATGGCTACACCTTC
CDR3 protein: CSAGGGGAVTNYGYTF

V gene: TRBV20-1
D gene: TRBD2
J gene: TRBJ2-1
clone size: few
CDR3 DNA: TGCAGTGCTAGAGACTCTCTAGCGGGAGGGGGTTACAATGAGCAGTTCTTC
CDR3 protein: CSARDSLAGGGYNEQFF

V gene: TRBV4-3
D gene: TRBD2
J gene: TRBJ2-7
clone size: many
CDR3 DNA: TGCGCCAGCAGCCAGGTAGCGGGAGGAGGCTACGAGCAGTACTTC
CDR3 protein: CASSQVAGGGYEQYF

V gene: TRBV20-1
D gene: NA
J gene: TRBJ2-2
clone size: many
CDR3 DNA: TGCAGTGCTAGAGAGGGACGGATGGCCGGGGAGCTGTTTTTT
CDR3 protein: CSAREGRMAGELFF

V gene: TRBV12-3/TRBV12-4
D gene: TRBD1
J gene: TRBJ2-2
clone size: NA
CDR3 DNA: TGTGCCAGCCGAGGAAGGGGGCACGTCGGGGAGCTGTTTTTT
CDR3 protein: CASRGRGHVGELFF

V gene: TRBV6-2/TRBV6-3
D gene: NA
J gene: TRBJ1-5
clone size: many
CDR3 DNA: TGTGCCAGCAGTTCCCAGGAGGTGGGGTTCAATCAGCCCCAGCATTTT
CDR3 protein: CASSSQEVGFNQPQHF

V gene: TRBV2
D gene: TRBD1
J gene: TRBJ2-7
clone size: few
CDR3 DNA: TGTGCCAGCAGTGAACAGGGACAGGGGTATGCCTACGAGCAGTACTTC
CDR3 protein: CASSEQGQGYAYEQYF

V gene: TRBV10-3
D gene: NA
J gene: TRBJ2-3
clone size: many
CDR3 DNA: TGTGCCATCGGGGCGCGAGATACGCAGTATTTT
CDR3 protein: CAIGARDTQYF

V gene: TRBV5-1
D gene: NA
J gene: TRBJ2-1
clone size: NA
CDR3 DNA: TGCGCCAGCCAAATCCGACTGGGCGTCTACAATGAGCAGTTCTTC
CDR3 protein: CASQIRLGVYNEQFF

V gene: TRBV20-1
D gene: TRBD2
J gene: TRBJ2-3
clone size: NA
CDR3 DNA: TGCACCACTCTAGCGGTTAGCACAGATACGCAGTATTTT
CDR3 protein: CTTLAVSTDTQYF

V gene: TRBV20-1
D gene: NA
J gene: TRBJ2-7
clone size: few
CDR3 DNA: TGCAGTGCTAGTGACGTCAGGGTCTACGAGCAGTACTTC
CDR3 protein: CSASDVRVYEQYF

V gene: TRBV12-3/TRBV12-4
D gene: NA
J gene: TRBJ1-6
clone size: many
CDR3 DNA: TGTGCCAGCAGCCTGGGACAACGAAATTCACCCCTCCACTTT
CDR3 protein: CASSLGQRNSPLHF

V gene: TRBV5-1
D gene: NA
J gene: TRBJ1-2
clone size: few
CDR3 DNA: TGCGCCAGCAGCTTGGGAGGGGTTGGCTACACCTTC
CDR3 protein: CASSLGGVGYTF

V gene: TRBV5-1
D gene: NA
J gene: TRBJ2-3
clone size: many
CDR3 DNA: TGCGCCAGCAGCTTGTCCCGCGACACGCAGTATTTT
CDR3 protein: CASSLSRDTQYF

V gene: TRBV7-3
D gene: TRBD2
J gene: TRBJ2-7
clone size: few
CDR3 DNA: TGTGCCAGCAGCTTCGGCCCGGGAGGACGTAGGGACGAGCAGTACTTC
CDR3 protein: CASSFGPGGRRDEQYF

V gene: TRBV20-1
D gene: NA
J gene: TRBJ1-5
clone size: many
CDR3 DNA: TGCAGTGCCGCCCCGGTAGGGAGTCAGCCCCAGCATTTT
CDR3 protein: CSAAPVGSQPQHF

V gene: TRBV15
D gene: TRBD2
J gene: TRBJ2-3
clone size: few
CDR3 DNA: TGTGCCACCAGCAGGACTAGCCTAATAACGCAGTATTTT
CDR3 protein: CATSRTSLITQYF

V gene: TRBV6-2/TRBV6-3
D gene: NA
J gene: TRBJ2-1
clone size: few
CDR3 DNA: TGTGCCAGCAGATCGTCAGGGTGGGACTACAATGAGCAGTTCTTC
CDR3 protein: CASRSSGWDYNEQFF

V gene: TRBV5-1
D gene: NA
J gene: TRBJ2-1
clone size: many
CDR3 DNA: TGCGCCAGCTCAAGTTGGGGGGCAGGCGAGCAGTTCTTC
CDR3 protein: CASSSWGAGEQFF

V gene: TRBV12-3/TRBV12-4
D gene: NA
J gene: TRBJ1-5
clone size: NA
CDR3 DNA: TGTGCCAGCAGTCCCCGGGGAGGGGGGCGAAGACAGCCCCAGCATTTT
CDR3 protein: CASSPRGGGRRQPQHF

V gene: TRBV6-6
D gene: NA
J gene: TRBJ2-7
clone size: NA
CDR3 DNA: TGTGCCAGCAGTCAACTATTAGGAGGGCAGTACTTC
CDR3 protein: CASSQLLGGQYF

V gene: TRBV12-3/TRBV12-4
D gene: NA
J gene: TRBJ2-7
clone size: NA
CDR3 DNA: TGTGCCAGCAGCGAACTAACCGACGGAGCCTACGAGCAGTACTTC
CDR3 protein: CASSELTDGAYEQYF

V gene: TRBV6-5
D gene: NA
J gene: TRBJ2-5
clone size: once
CDR3 DNA: TGTGCCAGCAGTAACTCAGGAACAGGACAAGAGACCCAGTACTTC
CDR3 protein: CASSNSGTGQETQYF

V gene: TRBV27
D gene: TRBD1
J gene: TRBJ2-1
clone size: NA
CDR3 DNA: TGTGCCAGCAGTTTATTAGGGACAGGGAGGTCGGACAATGAGCAGTTCTTC
CDR3 protein: CASSLLGTGRSDNEQFF

V gene: TRBV9
D gene: NA
J gene: TRBJ1-1
clone size: NA
CDR3 DNA: TGTGCCAGCAGCGTCTACCCCGGGACGAACACTGAAGCTTTCTTT
CDR3 protein: CASSVYPGTNTEAFF

V gene: TRBV18
D gene: NA
J gene: TRBJ1-1
clone size: NA
CDR3 DNA: TGTGCCAGCTCTCGGGGCAGAGAGACTGAAGCTTTCTTT
CDR3 protein: CASSRGRETEAFF

V gene: TRBV9
D gene: NA
J gene: TRBJ2-7
clone size: NA
CDR3 DNA: TGTGCCAGCAGCTCCCCCGGCGGAGAGCAGTACTTC
CDR3 protein: CASSSPGGEQYF

V gene: TRBV15
D gene: NA
J gene: TRBJ2-2
clone size: NA
CDR3 DNA: TGTGCCACCAGCAGAGGCACCAACACCGGGGAGCTGTTTTTT
CDR3 protein: CATSRGTNTGELFF

V gene: TRBV20-1
D gene: TRBD2
J gene: TRBJ2-3
clone size: NA
CDR3 DNA: TGCAGTCCTAAACCCAGCGGGAGAACAGATACGCAGTATTTT
CDR3 protein: CSPKPSGRTDTQYF

V gene: TRBV3-1
D gene: NA
J gene: TRBJ2-5
clone size: few
CDR3 DNA: TGTGCCAGCAGCCAAGAATCCGGACCTTCGGAGACCCAGTACTTC
CDR3 protein: CASSQESGPSETQYF

V gene: TRBV20-1
D gene: TRBD2
J gene: TRBJ2-3
clone size: NA
CDR3 DNA: TGCAGTGCTGGGGCTAGCGGGACAGATACGCAGTATTTT
CDR3 protein: CSAGASGTDTQYF

V gene: TRBV5-6
D gene: NA
J gene: TRBJ2-1
clone size: NA
CDR3 DNA: TGTGCCAGCAGCATCCCAGGGGGGGCCTACAATGAGCAGTTCTTC
CDR3 protein: CASSIPGGAYNEQFF

V gene: TRBV20-1
D gene: NA
J gene: TRBJ2-7
clone size: many
CDR3 DNA: TGCAGTGCTAGAGACCAGTACGAGCAGTACTTC
CDR3 protein: CSARDQYEQYF

V gene: TRBV20-1
D gene: TRBD2
J gene: TRBJ2-1
clone size: few
CDR3 DNA: TGCAGTGCGCACGGGACTAGCGGGCCTGGCGTGTTCTTC
CDR3 protein: CSAHGTSGPGVFF

V gene: TRBV11-3
D gene: NA
J gene: TRBJ2-3
clone size: NA
CDR3 DNA: TGTGCCAGCAGCTTAGCAAGGGCCACCACAGATACGCAGTATTTT
CDR3 protein: CASSLARATTDTQYF

V gene: TRBV20-1
D gene: TRBD2
J gene: TRBJ2-5
clone size: NA
CDR3 DNA: TGCAGTGCTTTAGGACTAGCCGAGCAACAAGAGACCCAGTACTTC
CDR3 protein: CSALGLAEQQETQYF

V gene: TRBV7-9
D gene: NA
J gene: TRBJ2-1
clone size: few
CDR3 DNA: TGTGCCAGCAGCCCCCCGGCAGGAGACCTCAATGAGCAGTTCTTC
CDR3 protein: CASSPPAGDLNEQFF

V gene: TRBV5-1
D gene: TRBD1
J gene: TRBJ1-1
clone size: many
CDR3 DNA: TGCGCCAGCAGCTCGGGACAGCCGTACACTGAAGCTTTCTTT
CDR3 protein: CASSSGQPYTEAFF

V gene: TRBV6-4
D gene: NA
J gene: TRBJ1-1
clone size: NA
CDR3 DNA: TGTGCCAGCGGTGACTCGTCCCTAAACACTGAAGCTTTCTTT
CDR3 protein: CASGDSSLNTEAFF